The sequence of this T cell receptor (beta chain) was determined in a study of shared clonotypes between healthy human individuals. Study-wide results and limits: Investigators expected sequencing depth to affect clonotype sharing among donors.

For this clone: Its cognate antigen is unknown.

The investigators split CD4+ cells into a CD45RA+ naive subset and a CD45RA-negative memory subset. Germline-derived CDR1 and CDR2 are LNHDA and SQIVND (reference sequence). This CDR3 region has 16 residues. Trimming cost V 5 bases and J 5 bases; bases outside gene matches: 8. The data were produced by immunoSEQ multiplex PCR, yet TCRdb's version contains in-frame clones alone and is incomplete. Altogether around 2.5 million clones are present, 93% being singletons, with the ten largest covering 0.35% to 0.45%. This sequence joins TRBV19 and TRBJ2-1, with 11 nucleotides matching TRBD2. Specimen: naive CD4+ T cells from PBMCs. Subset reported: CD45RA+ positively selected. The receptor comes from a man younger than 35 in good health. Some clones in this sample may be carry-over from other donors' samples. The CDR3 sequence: CASSPRLAGSHNEQFF. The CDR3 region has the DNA TGTGCCAGTAGTCCCCGACTAGCGGGATCTCACAATGAGCAGTTCTTC. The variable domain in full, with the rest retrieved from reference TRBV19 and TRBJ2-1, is DGGITQSPKYLFRKEGQNVTLSCEQNLNHDAMYWYRQDPGQGLRLIYYSQIVNDFQKGDIAEGYSVSREKKESFPLTVTSAQKNPTAFYLCASSPRLAGSHNEQFFGPGTRLTVL.